The present T cell receptor (beta chain) was sequenced within a study of cytomegalovirus exposure and HLA in healthy donors. Study conclusions and caveats: TCR beta chains numbering under 200 were designated cytomegalovirus-associated. There were a few CMV-associated chains whose specificity for CMV antigens was confirmed in vitro.

About this clone: Antigen: not known.

The PCR had 60 Vbeta and 13 Jbeta primers. Method: immunoSEQ multiplex PCR; TCRdb's copy keeps in-frame clones and lacks some. In the table there are around 99,000 clones, 73% of which are singletons. The TCR was taken from a man aged 25 to 45 in good health and CMV-seronegative. Sequencing was carried out using PBMCs.

CDR3 protein: CASSLDARGDEQYF. As DNA, the CDR3 is TGTGCCAGCAGCTTAGATGCCAGGGGAGACGAGCAGTACTTC. The chain uses TRBV11-2 and TRBJ2-7; the D gene is possibly TRBD1 (6 bases). The germline V and J ends were trimmed by 0 bases and 5 bases, with 11 bases remaining between them. Germline V gene lookup returns CDR1 SGHAT and CDR2 FQNNGV. This CDR3 has 14 residues.